These 10 T cell receptor beta chains share one sample of origin, sequenced in a study of T-cell reconstitution after alpha-beta-depleted transplantation in children. This sample's TCRbeta library carried unique molecular identifier barcodes. Via MiXCR, TCRdb re-called the PCR reads, giving one row per CDR3 protein. The data show hundreds of thousands of distinct CDR3 sequences, with 15% to 20% seen just once and around 30% held by the top ten. The sample was PBMCs, mostly from graft donor cells, taken 360 days after TCRalphabeta/CD19-depleted stem cell transplant. The receptors here all came from a boy younger than two who had a stem cell transplant for Wiskott-Aldrich syndrome, so the T cells may come from the graft donor.

This clonotype was detected a few times. The CDR3 nucleotides read TGTGCCACCACCCCCTCTAGCGGCTACAATGAGCAGTTCTTC. Its translation is CATTPSSGYNEQFF. The genes are TRBV10-3 and TRBJ2-1; TRBD2 matches at 7 bases. The V segment lost 10 bases and the J segment 3 bases; nucleotides outside the gene matches: 9. CDR3 size: 14 residues. Germline CDR1 reads ENHRY; CDR2 reads SYGVKD.

This clonotype has a handful of counts. The rearrangement joins TRBV5-6 to TRBJ2-7; possibly TRBD1 or TRBD2 for D (6 bases each). Germline V gene data show CDR1 as SGHDT and CDR2 as YYEEEE. With 4 bases removed from V and 2 bases from J, the gap between germline ends came to 13 bases. CDR3 length: 14 amino acids. CDR3 region: CASSETGGTYEQYF. DNA of the CDR3: TGTGCCAGCAGCGAGACAGGAGGGACCTACGAGCAGTACTTC.

This clonotype was seen only a few times. This chain links TRBV28 with TRBJ1-1; the match to TRBD1 covers 9 bases. Germline V gene lookup returns CDR1 MDHEN and CDR2 SYDVKM. V was clipped by 6 bases and J by 4 bases; unmatched bases: 6. The CDR3 has 14 residues. The CDR3, as DNA: TGTGCCAGCAGACTTACAGGGGGCGGCACTGAAGCTTTCTTT. It encodes CASRLTGGGTEAFF.

This chain uses TRBV4-1 with TRBJ2-5; D is tentatively TRBD1 or TRBD2 (5 bases each). Trimming shortened V by 1 base and J by 5 bases, and 20 bases separated the two germline ends. The CDR3 covers 17 residues. Germline V gene lookup returns CDR1 MGHRA and CDR2 YSYEKL. Here the CDR3 reads CASSQGSRDGMGETQYF. The CDR3 DNA sequence: TGCGCCAGCAGCCAAGGAAGCAGGGACGGCATGGGCGAGACCCAGTACTTC.

This clonotype was found a few times. The V and J genes are TRBV10-3 and TRBJ2-3, with unresolved D. Trimming shortened V by 7 bases and J by 3 bases, and 11 bases separated the two germline ends. The CDR3 spans 13 residues. Germline CDR1 ENHRY, CDR2 SYGVKD. CDR3 residues: CAITFSFTDTQYF. Written as DNA, the CDR3 is TGTGCCATCACCTTCAGCTTTACAGATACGCAGTATTTT.

This clonotype was found a few times. The chain recombines TRBV20-1 with TRBJ2-3, with 13 bases aligning to TRBD2. This CDR3 spans 15 amino acids. Per the germline V gene, CDR1 is DFQATT and CDR2 is SNEGSKA (reference sequence). Trimming removed 4 bases from V and 6 bases from J; junction bases left unmatched: 7. The DNA of the CDR3 is TGCAGTGCTACAAAACTAGCGGGGGGGCGTGATACGCAGTATTTT. Protein product: CSATKLAGGRDTQYF.

This clonotype was counted only a few times. The chain recombines TRBV20-1 with TRBJ2-1; D is undetermined. The V and J ends lost 2 bases and 4 bases respectively, with 15 bases between them. Germline V gene sequence: CDR1 DFQATT, CDR2 SNEGSKA (reference sequence). The length of the CDR3 is 15 residues. CDR3 residues: CSARPARNLYNEQFF. The CDR3 bases are TGCAGTGCTAGACCAGCCAGGAATTTATACAATGAGCAGTTCTTC.

This clonotype occurred many times. V usage is TRBV24-1 and J usage is TRBJ2-6; 7 bases are a match to TRBD2. Germline V CDR1 and CDR2: KGHDR, SFDVKD. The CDR3 is 19 amino acids. The CDR3 protein is CGTSEFGREGNSGANVLTF. The CDR3, as DNA: TGTGGGACCTCCGAGTTTGGCAGGGAGGGGAACTCTGGGGCCAACGTCCTGACTTTC.

A single count supports this clonotype. This sequence joins TRBV7-9 and TRBJ2-4; weak D call: TRBD2 (5 bases). The ends were cut back, 1 base at V and 5 bases at J, with 18 bases in the middle. CDR3 size: 17 residues. Germline V gene sequence: CDR1 SEHNR, CDR2 FQNEAQ (reference sequence). The chain's CDR3 is CASSLGGGLLRENIQYF. DNA for the CDR3: TGTGCCAGCAGCTTAGGTGGCGGGCTTTTGCGAGAAAACATTCAGTACTTC.

V gene TRBV6-5 combines with J gene TRBJ2-7; TRBD1 is a possible D gene (6 bases). Trimming pared 4 bases from V and 3 bases from J, leaving 16 bases between. CDR1 MNHEY and CDR2 SVGAGI come from the germline V gene. This CDR3 comprises 15 residues. This CDR3 reads CASSFLQGPNYEQYF. The CDR3 DNA follows: TGTGCCAGCAGTTTTTTACAGGGCCCGAACTACGAGCAGTACTTC.